This TCR beta chain was captured by sequencing in a study of radiation and T cells in renal cell carcinoma. About the study: Nephrectomy followed 15 Gy stereotactic body radiation by 4 weeks. Overall study results and limits: Baseline intratumoral clonotype presence is unknown without pretreatment biopsies.

V was trimmed by 0 bases and J by 2 bases, leaving 8 bases between them. The germline CDR1 and CDR2 sequences are MNHEY and SVGAGI. There are 15 residues in the CDR3. TCRdb keeps only in-frame clones here, not all; method: immunoSEQ multiplex PCR. The sample consists of around 140,000 clones, about 87% of them appearing once. Time point reported: baseline pretreatment blood. Specified treatment: 15 Gy SBRT to primary tumor, nephrectomy 4 weeks later. Radiation-treated patients gave blood at baseline, week 2 and week 4. Clear cell pathology was present in this patient's renal cell carcinoma. Notes on this clone: Its target is not known.

This chain connects TRBV6-5 to TRBJ1-5; D might be TRBD1 (6 bases). The material was blood, obtained from a patient whose treatment included radiotherapy and nephrectomy. The receptor comes from a woman in her 70s with renal cell carcinoma. In DNA, the CDR3 is TGTGCCAGCAGTTACTCGGGGGCCGGCAATCAGCCCCAGCATTTT. Amino acid sequence: CASSYSGAGNQPQHF.